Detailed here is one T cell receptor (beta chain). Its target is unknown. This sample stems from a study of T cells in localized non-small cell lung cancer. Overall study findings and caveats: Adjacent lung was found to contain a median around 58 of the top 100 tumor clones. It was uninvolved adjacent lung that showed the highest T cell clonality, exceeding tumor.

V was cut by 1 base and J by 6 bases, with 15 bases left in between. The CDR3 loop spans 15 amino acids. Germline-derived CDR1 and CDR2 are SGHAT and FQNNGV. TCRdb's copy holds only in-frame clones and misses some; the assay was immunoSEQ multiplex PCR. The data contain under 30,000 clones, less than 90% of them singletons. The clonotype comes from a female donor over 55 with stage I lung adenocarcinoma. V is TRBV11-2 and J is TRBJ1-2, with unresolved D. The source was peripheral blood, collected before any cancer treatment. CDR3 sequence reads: CASSLVRSRENGYTF. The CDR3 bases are TGTGCCAGCAGCTTAGTAAGGTCTAGGGAGAATGGCTACACCTTC.